This T cell receptor (beta chain) was obtained from a study of cytomegalovirus exposure and HLA in healthy donors. The study's findings and limits: A later analysis showed TCR association rates differing by HLA locus, peaking at DRB1 and lowest at HLA-C.

As for this clone: Its antigen is unidentified.

The V end was cut by 3 bases, the J end by 5 bases, with 10 bases between. The CDR3 consists of 13 residues. CDR1 and CDR2 (germline): LNHDA, SQIVND (reference sequence). With 60 Vbeta and 13 Jbeta primers, the PCR was carried out. The method was immunoSEQ multiplex PCR; TCRdb's version includes in-frame clones alone and lacks a portion of them. The sample has about 140,000 clones, 82% seen once. This chain connects TRBV19 to TRBJ1-2; D perhaps matches TRBD1 (5 bases). Sequenced input: PBMCs. The receptor was derived from a man between 18 and 35 years old in good health and CMV-seropositive. The CDR3 bases are TGTGCCAGTAGTATCGACAGAACTTATGGCTACACCTTC. This gives the protein CASSIDRTYGYTF.